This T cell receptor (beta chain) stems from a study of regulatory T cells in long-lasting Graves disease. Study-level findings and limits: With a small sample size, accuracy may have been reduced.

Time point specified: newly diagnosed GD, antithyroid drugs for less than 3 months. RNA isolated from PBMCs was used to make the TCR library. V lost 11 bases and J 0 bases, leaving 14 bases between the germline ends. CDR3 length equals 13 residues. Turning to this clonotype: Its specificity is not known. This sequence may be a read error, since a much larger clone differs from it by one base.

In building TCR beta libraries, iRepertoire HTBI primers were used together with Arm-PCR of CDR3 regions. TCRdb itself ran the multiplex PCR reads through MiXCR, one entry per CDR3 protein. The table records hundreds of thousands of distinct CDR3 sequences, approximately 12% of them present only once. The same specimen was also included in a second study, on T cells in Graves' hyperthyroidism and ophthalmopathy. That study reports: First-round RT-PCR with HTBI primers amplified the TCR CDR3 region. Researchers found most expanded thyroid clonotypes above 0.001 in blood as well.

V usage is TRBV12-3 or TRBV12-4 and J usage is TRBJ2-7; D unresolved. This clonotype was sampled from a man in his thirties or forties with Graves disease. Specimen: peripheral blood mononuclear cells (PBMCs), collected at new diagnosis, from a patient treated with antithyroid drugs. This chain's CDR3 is CAGKRSNSYEQYF. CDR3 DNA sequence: TGTGCCGGCAAGAGGTCTAACTCCTACGAGCAGTACTTC.